The rows below give T cell receptor beta chains drawn from one sample of a study of shared clonotypes between healthy human individuals. Sequencing used immunoSEQ multiplex PCR; TCRdb keeps in-frame clones, though not all of them. The sample has 2 million to 2.5 million clones; 85% to 95% are singletons. The sample consisted of naive CD4+ T cells from PBMCs. The receptors were sampled from a young man in good health. Some clones in this sample may be carry-over from other donors' samples. The CDR3 runs from the conserved cysteine through the conserved F or W. D genes are given only for firm matches. Rows may omit the clone size; those that give it use once, few, many or a size class.

J,D,size,V,DNA,CDR3
TRBJ2-2,.,.,TRBV9,TGTGCCAGCAGCGTAGGGAATAGACCCGGGGAGCTGTTTTTT,CASSVGNRPGELFF
TRBJ1-2,.,few,TRBV28,TGTGCCAGCAGTTTAGTTCAGAGGCAGGATGGCTACACCTTC,CASSLVQRQDGYTF
TRBJ1-2,.,.,TRBV7-3,TGTGCCAGCAGTCCGGGACAAGGCTATGGCTACACCTTC,CASSPGQGYGYTF
TRBJ2-5,TRBD2,.,TRBV5-1,TGCGCCAGCACCATCACCCGACTAGCGGGGGGGGAGACCCAGTACTTC,CASTITRLAGGETQYF
TRBJ2-7,TRBD2,.,TRBV14,TGTGCCAGCAGCCCCGGGACCGGGAGGCCCTACGAGCAGTACTTC,CASSPGTGRPYEQYF
TRBJ1-2,.,.,TRBV28,TGTGCCAGCAGTTTAACACAGGGAGCCGGGGACTATGGCTACACCTTC,CASSLTQGAGDYGYTF
TRBJ2-3,.,.,TRBV29-1,TGCAGCGTTGAATTGAATGGGCACCCAGATACGCAGTATTTT,CSVELNGHPDTQYF
TRBJ1-3,.,.,TRBV4-2,TGTGCCAGCAGCCATAGTCCCCGGGGTGGCTCTGGAAACACCATATATTTT,CASSHSPRGGSGNTIYF
TRBJ1-1,.,.,TRBV5-8,TGTGCCAGCAGCTTGTACAGGCACACTGAAGCTTTCTTT,CASSLYRHTEAFF
TRBJ2-7,.,.,TRBV6-5,TGTGCCAGCTCTCCTTCCTACGAGCAGTACTTC,CASSPSYEQYF
TRBJ2-2,TRBD2,.,TRBV5-1,TGCGCCAGCAGCCCTGCTAGAGCGGGGGGGGAGCTGTTTTTT,CASSPARAGGELFF
TRBJ2-7,.,.,TRBV7-8,TGTGCCAGCAGCCCGAGTTTGAGCGAGCAGTACTTC,CASSPSLSEQYF
TRBJ2-5,TRBD1,.,TRBV5-8,TGTGCCAGCAGCTCTGGACAGGGGGCGGTTGGAGAGACCCAGTACTTC,CASSSGQGAVGETQYF
TRBJ2-3,.,.,TRBV19,TGTGCCAGTAGTATAGGTCAGGGCTTACGAACAGATACGCAGTATTTT,CASSIGQGLRTDTQYF
TRBJ1-1,TRBD1,.,TRBV5-1,TGCGCCAGCAGCCCCGACAGGGGGGACACTGAAGCTTTCTTT,CASSPDRGDTEAFF
TRBJ1-2,.,.,TRBV11-1,TGTGCCAGCAGCTCCAGCCCAGGGGCGGATGGCTACACCTTC,CASSSSPGADGYTF
TRBJ2-5,TRBD2,.,TRBV11-2,TGTGCCAGCAGCTGGTCTAGCGGGTTTCGAGAGACCCAGTACTTC,CASSWSSGFRETQYF
TRBJ2-1,.,.,TRBV11-2,TGTGCCAGCAGCCGTATTCAGGATTCCTCCTACAATGAGCAGTTCTTC,CASSRIQDSSYNEQFF
TRBJ2-2,TRBD2,.,TRBV2,TGTGCCAGCAGTAGGACTAGCGGGATCACCGGGGAGCTGTTTTTT,CASSRTSGITGELFF
TRBJ1-3,.,.,TRBV25-1,TGTGCCAGCAGTGAATTAAAGGGCCCCAACACCATATATTTT,CASSELKGPNTIYF
TRBJ2-3,.,.,TRBV11-2,TGTGCCAGCAGCTTACTCATGGGGGATCCAGTAGATACGCAGTATTTT,CASSLLMGDPVDTQYF
TRBJ2-7,.,.,TRBV6-1,TGTGCCAGCAGTGAACAGGTTCGCTCCTACGAGCAGTACTTC,CASSEQVRSYEQYF
TRBJ2-1,.,.,TRBV5-1,TGCGCCAGCAGCTTGGGACTTCTTCACTACAATGAGCAGTTCTTC,CASSLGLLHYNEQFF
TRBJ2-1,TRBD2,.,TRBV5-1,TGCGCCAGCAGCTTTCGACTAGCGGAGAGCTCCTACAATGAGCAGTTCTTC,CASSFRLAESSYNEQFF
TRBJ2-3,.,.,TRBV5-4,TGTGCCAGCAGCTTGACAAACACAGATACGCAGTATTTT,CASSLTNTDTQYF
TRBJ2-5,.,.,TRBV7-9,TGTGCCAGCAGCGACCTTTCTAGCGACCAAGAGACCCAGTACTTC,CASSDLSSDQETQYF
TRBJ1-1,.,.,TRBV28,TGTGCCAGCAGTTTGGGGACGGCAATAAGCACTGAAGCTTTCTTT,CASSLGTAISTEAFF
TRBJ1-2,.,.,TRBV14,TGTGCCAGCAGTCGGGACACCAACTATGGCTACACCTTC,CASSRDTNYGYTF
TRBJ2-7,TRBD1,.,TRBV19,TGTGCCTCGACCCCGGGACAGGGTTCCTACGAGCAGTACTTC,CASTPGQGSYEQYF
TRBJ1-4,.,.,TRBV18,TGTGCCAGCTCACCCGGAGATAATGAAAAACTGTTTTTT,CASSPGDNEKLFF
TRBJ2-7,.,.,TRBV11-3,TGTGCCAGCAGCTTAGGGACAGAATACGAGCAGTACTTC,CASSLGTEYEQYF
TRBJ1-1,.,.,TRBV4-1,TGCGCCAGCAGCCGCGCCGAGGGAATGACTGAAGCTTTCTTT,CASSRAEGMTEAFF
TRBJ2-3,.,.,TRBV4-1,TGCGCCAGCAGCCAAGGTGGCGCAAAGGATGTGGATACGCAGTATTTT,CASSQGGAKDVDTQYF
TRBJ2-2,TRBD1,.,TRBV18,TGTGCCAGCTCCACCGGGACAGGGAACACCGGGGAGCTGTTTTTT,CASSTGTGNTGELFF
TRBJ1-5,.,once,TRBV4-2,TGTGCCAGCGGAGGGTTGAATACCCAGCCCCAGCATTTT,CASGGLNTQPQHF
TRBJ2-5,.,.,TRBV5-1,TGCGCCAGCAGCACTGGGACGTCTAATCAGGAGACCCAGTACTTC,CASSTGTSNQETQYF
TRBJ2-1,.,once,TRBV12-5,TGTGCTAGTAGCCAGGGAGGTCTAGCGATCTACAATGAGCAGTTCTTC,CASSQGGLAIYNEQFF
TRBJ2-5,.,.,TRBV2,TGTGCCAGCAGTGAATTGGAAGAAGAGACCCAGTACTTC,CASSELEEETQYF
TRBJ1-1,.,.,TRBV5-1,TGCGCCAGCAGCGGGGGAACGTACACTGAAGCTTTCTTT,CASSGGTYTEAFF
TRBJ2-2,TRBD2,.,TRBV11-2,TGTGCCAGCAGAAAACCGGGACTAGCGGGAGCAAAAACCGGGGAGCTGTTTTTT,CASRKPGLAGAKTGELFF